This entry lists 30 T cell receptor beta chains sequenced from one sample in a study of OX40 agonist ivuxolimab in advanced cancers. Profiled with immunoSEQ multiplex PCR; TCRdb holds only in-frame clones, not every one. The sample consists of 80,000 or so clones, roughly 92% of them appearing once. The sequencing here drew on CD4+ or CD8+ T cells sorted from blood, taken in a trial of the OX40 agonist ivuxolimab. These receptor sequences come from an adult with an advanced solid tumor such as melanoma, head and neck, liver or kidney cancer.

V is TRBV29-1 and J is TRBJ1-5, with 8 positions matching TRBD1. CDR3 length equals 14 residues. Germline V gene sequence: CDR1 SQVTM, CDR2 ANQGSEA. With V trimmed by 6 bases and J by 1 base, 5 bases remained unmatched. Here the CDR3 reads CSVSGGFSNQPQHF. CDR3 sequence (DNA): TGCAGCGTCTCAGGGGGCTTCAGCAATCAGCCCCAGCATTTT.

CDR3 region: CASSARAGDPNEQFF. The DNA of the CDR3 is TGTGCCAGCTCAGCCCGAGCGGGAGATCCCAATGAGCAGTTCTTC. V and J are TRBV18 and TRBJ2-1; 8 bases agree with TRBD2. The trim removed 5 bases at V and 6 bases at J, leaving 9 bases unmatched. Germline CDR1 reads KGHSH; CDR2 reads LQKENI. The CDR3 contains 15 residues.

The chain joins TRBV7-6 to TRBJ2-4; 8 nucleotides line up with TRBD1. V was pared by 1 base and J by 6 bases, with 8 bases of the junction left unmatched. Germline CDR1 reads SGHVS; CDR2 reads FNYEAQ. The CDR3 has 16 amino acids. The CDR3 spells CASSLGQGLVGNIQYF. Written as DNA, the CDR3 is TGTGCCAGCAGCTTAGGACAGGGGCTGGTTGGAAACATTCAGTACTTC.

V gene TRBV6-1 combines with J gene TRBJ2-5, with D perhaps matching TRBD1 (5 bases). Trimming removed 1 base from V and 3 bases from J, with 9 bases in between. CDR1 and CDR2 (germline): MNHNS, SASEGT. This CDR3 comprises 14 residues. CDR3 DNA: TGTGCCAGCAGTGAAGATCTAGGGGAAGAGACCCAGTACTTC. Its translation is CASSEDLGEETQYF.

The chain uses TRBV2 and TRBJ2-5; D may be TRBD1 or TRBD2 (5 bases each). Gene TRBJ2-7 matches the end of the DNA better, so the J call may be wrong. The CDR3 runs 15 residues. Per the germline V gene, CDR1 is SNHLY and CDR2 is FYNNEI. The CDR3 nucleotides are TGTGCCAGCAGGTTCCCTTCTGGGACCCAATCCGAGCAGTACTTC. This translates into CASRFPSGTQSEQYF.

The J gene is TRBJ1-3, the V gene TRBV7-2; TRBD1 matches 7 bases. The CDR3 runs 17 residues. The ends lost 1 base at V and 0 bases at J; junction bases unmatched: 6. From germline, CDR1 is SGHTA and CDR2 FQGNSA. The DNA for the CDR3 is TGTGCCAGCAGCTTAGAGGGACAGTCGCTCTCTGGAAACACCATATATTTT. Translated, it gives CASSLEGQSLSGNTIYF.

The chain carries TRBV6-5 and TRBJ2-3; D is perhaps TRBD1 (6 bases). The V and J ends lost 7 bases and 1 base respectively, with 15 bases between them. This CDR3 is built from 15 residues. The germline V gene has CDR1 MNHEY and CDR2 SVGAGI. CDR3 DNA sequence: TGTGCCAGCACCAAAGGACAGCAGGGCACAGATACGCAGTATTTT. Protein sequence: CASTKGQQGTDTQYF.

The rearrangement uses TRBV7-3 and TRBJ1-1; 9 positions agree with TRBD1. J lost 1 base, V lost 5 bases, and 11 bases had no gene match. Germline V gene data show CDR1 as SGHTA and CDR2 as FQGTGA. The CDR3 runs to 17 residues. CDR3 nucleotide sequence: TGTGCCAGCAGCCAGGGCGGGACAGGGATGGGGAACACTGAAGCTTTCTTT. Translation gives CASSQGGTGMGNTEAFF.

DNA for the CDR3: TGCGCCAGCAGCTTGCCTAGCGGGGGCTACGAGCAGTACTTC. Translating gives CASSLPSGGYEQYF. This rearrangement joins TRBV5-1 to TRBJ2-7, with TRBD2 matching 10 bases. This CDR3 has 14 amino acids. After removal of 1 base from V and 3 bases from J, the junction contained 1 base not matched to a gene. Looked up from germline, CDR1 is SGHRS and CDR2 is YFSETQ. Complete variable domain (other parts from reference TRBV5-1 and TRBJ2-7): KAGVTQTPRYLIKTRGQQVTLSCSPISGHRSVSWYQQTPGQGLQFLFEYFSETQRNKGNFPGRFSGRQFSNSRSEMNVSTLELGDSALYLCASSLPSGGYEQYFGPGTRLTVT.

The gene calls are TRBV16 and TRBJ2-7; no firm D call. V was cut by 2 bases and J by 2 bases, with 13 bases left in between. Germline CDR1 is KGHSY and CDR2 is FQNENV. The CDR3 length is 15 residues. The CDR3 sequence is CASSQSSLAAYEQYF. The DNA of the CDR3 is TGTGCCAGCAGCCAAAGCTCACTCGCCGCCTACGAGCAGTACTTC.

To note about this clone: One end of the junction varies from germline; a read error may be responsible. The rearrangement joins TRBV7-7 to TRBJ2-5; the match to TRBD2 covers 11 bases. Germline lookup yields CDR1 SSHAT and CDR2 FNYEAQ (reference sequence). CDR3 length: 18 residues. The CDR3 protein is CASSLALAGGPDQETQYF. The CDR3 region has the DNA TGTGCTAGCAGCTTAGCGTTAGCGGGGGGGCCTGACCAAGAGACCCAGTACTTC. Full variable domain (remainder filled in from reference TRBV7-7 and TRBJ2-5): GAGVSQSPRYKVTKRGQDVTLRCDPISSHATLYWYQQALGQGPEFLTYFNYEAQPDKSGLPSDRFSAERPEGSISTLTIQRTEQRDSAMYRCASSLALAGGPDQETQYFGPGTRLLVL.

This rearrangement joins TRBV29-1 to TRBJ2-2, with a possible D match to TRBD1 (5 bases). Germline V CDR1 and CDR2: SQVTM, ANQGSEA. The CDR3 extends over 13 amino acids. Trimming removed 4 bases at V and 0 bases at J, with 6 bases between. The CDR3 sequence is CSVGGANTGELFF. The CDR3, as DNA: TGCAGCGTTGGGGGCGCGAACACCGGGGAGCTGTTTTTT.

V gene TRBV7-9 combines with J gene TRBJ2-3, with 7 bases that match TRBD1. Germline V gene sequence: CDR1 SEHNR, CDR2 FQNEAQ (reference sequence). The CDR3 runs to 15 residues. With V trimmed by 4 bases and J by 4 bases, 8 bases remained unmatched. CDR3 sequence reads: CASSWDSRDPDTQYF. The CDR3 DNA reads as TGTGCCAGCAGCTGGGACAGCAGGGACCCAGATACGCAGTATTTT. Full variable domain (remainder filled in from reference TRBV7-9 and TRBJ2-3): DTGVSQNPRHKITKRGQNVTFRCDPISEHNRLYWYRQTLGQGPEFLTYFQNEAQLEKSRLLSDRFSAERPKGSFSTLEIQRTEQGDSAMYLCASSWDSRDPDTQYFGPGTRLTVL.

The V call is TRBV10-1, the J call TRBJ2-5; 7 bases agree with TRBD1. V gave up 6 bases and J gave up 1 base; unmatched junction bases: 5. The V gene's germline CDR1 is WNHNN and CDR2 SYGVQD (reference sequence). The CDR3 extends over 14 amino acids. Here the CDR3 reads CASSSGTAQETQYF. The CDR3 DNA is TGCGCCAGCAGCAGTGGGACAGCCCAAGAGACCCAGTACTTC.

This rearrangement joins TRBV2 to TRBJ1-1; D uncertain. The germline CDR1 and CDR2 sequences are SNHLY and FYNNEI. The CDR3 is 15 residues long. V lost 0 bases to trimming and J lost 0 bases, with 8 bases between them. CDR3 nucleotides: TGTGCCAGCAGTGAAGCGCGGACTGTGAACACTGAAGCTTTCTTT. Translated: CASSEARTVNTEAFF.

This chain uses TRBV11-1 with TRBJ2-3, with TRBD2 matching 8 bases. Germline loops: CDR1 SGHAT, CDR2 FQDESV (reference sequence). With V trimmed by 8 bases and J by 2 bases, 9 bases remained unmatched. This CDR3 contains 15 residues. The CDR3 spells CASSPGGGLTDTQYF. The CDR3 DNA reads TGTGCCAGCTCACCGGGCGGGGGGCTCACAGATACGCAGTATTTT.

This clone was picked up one time. The V call is TRBV6-5, the J call TRBJ2-1; D might be TRBD2 (6 bases). Germline V gene data show CDR1 as MNHEY and CDR2 as SVGAGI. The CDR3 consists of 16 residues. Deletions cut 3 bases from V and 0 bases from J, with 12 bases between. The chain's CDR3 is CASSYFRGSSYNEQFF. The CDR3 bases are TGTGCCAGCAGTTATTTCCGGGGGAGCTCCTACAATGAGCAGTTCTTC.

J is TRBJ1-1 and V is TRBV10-3; perhaps TRBD1 as D (5 bases). Trimming left V 0 bases short and J 7 bases short, with 9 bases between. Germline V gene lookup returns CDR1 ENHRY and CDR2 SYGVKD. This CDR3 has 13 amino acids. The CDR3 DNA reads as TGTGCCATCAGTGAGTCCGGGACGGGTGAAGCTTTCTTT. Its protein product is CAISESGTGEAFF.

There are a few counts of this clone. The chain combines TRBV5-1 with TRBJ1-3, with TRBD1 matching over 10 bases. Germline trimming cut 4 bases from V and 3 bases from J; bases unmatched to any gene: 7. CDR1 is SGHRS, CDR2 YFSETQ, per germline. The CDR3 is 16 residues long. The CDR3 nucleotides are TGCGCCAGCAGCAATACCGGGACAGGGGTTGGAAACACCATATATTTT. Its protein is CASSNTGTGVGNTIYF.

The chain couples TRBV19 to TRBJ2-5; D call uncertain. Germline V lookup: CDR1 LNHDA, CDR2 SQIVND (reference sequence). V lost 8 bases and J 4 bases, leaving 23 bases between the germline ends. This CDR3 contains 16 residues. CDR3 sequence (DNA): TGTGCCAGTGCACCGTGGGGTGAGGCAGCGAGAGAGACCCAGTACTTC. Residues: CASAPWGEAARETQYF.

The CDR3 region has the DNA TGCGCCAGCAGCCCCACGGACAGGAACACTGAAGCTTTCTTT. Translated: CASSPTDRNTEAFF. The gene calls are TRBV5-1 and TRBJ1-1, with D perhaps matching TRBD1 (6 bases). CDR3 length equals 14 residues. V dropped 4 bases and J dropped 1 base, with 11 bases sitting between them. The germline V gene has CDR1 SGHRS and CDR2 YFSETQ.

The chain combines TRBV9 with TRBJ2-3; perhaps TRBD1 as D (5 bases). V was clipped by 0 bases and J by 6 bases, with 5 bases between them. The CDR3 is 12 amino acids. Germline CDR1 reads SGDLS; CDR2 reads YYNGEE. The CDR3 region is CASSVGQDTQYF. The CDR3 DNA follows: TGTGCCAGCAGCGTAGGACAGGATACGCAGTATTTT.

This clone was seen once. The genes are TRBV11-3 and TRBJ2-1, with TRBD2 matching 10 bases. J was trimmed by 14 bases and V by 3 bases; bases with no gene match: 19. The CDR3 sequence is 17 residues long. Germline-derived CDR1 and CDR2 are SGHNT and YENEEA. This CDR3 reads CASSFRSSGSPGWGKFF. Here the CDR3 DNA reads TGTGCCAGCAGCTTCCGTTCTAGCGGGAGCCCAGGGTGGGGGAAGTTCTTC.

CDR3 loop: CAIGGITADNEQFF. CDR3 in DNA: TGTGCCATCGGAGGCATCACAGCGGACAATGAGCAGTTCTTC. V usage is TRBV10-3 and J usage is TRBJ2-1; a possible D gene is TRBD2 (5 bases). The CDR3 runs 14 residues. The germline V and J ends were trimmed by 8 bases and 5 bases, with 16 bases remaining between them. Germline V gene sequence: CDR1 ENHRY, CDR2 SYGVKD.

This clone was seen a few times. V usage is TRBV4-1 and J usage is TRBJ2-5; 14 bases are shared with TRBD2. CDR1 and CDR2 (germline): MGHRA, YSYEKL. CDR3 length: 16 residues. V shed 4 bases, J shed 2 bases, and the junction held 3 bases outside the gene matches. CDR3 in amino acids: CASSRLAGGGQETQYF. CDR3 DNA: TGCGCCAGCAGCCGACTAGCGGGGGGGGGTCAAGAGACCCAGTACTTC.

Written as DNA, the CDR3 is TGTGCCAGCCGGCCGGGACTAGCGGCCCTCACCGGGGAGCTGTTTTTT. Its protein product is CASRPGLAALTGELFF. The rearrangement uses TRBV9 and TRBJ2-2; 11 bases match TRBD2. Germline CDR1 is SGDLS and CDR2 is YYNGEE. The J segment lost 4 bases and the V segment lost 7 bases, leaving 9 bases of the junction unmatched. CDR3 length: 16 residues.

The V and J genes are TRBV6-5 and TRBJ1-2; D is possibly TRBD1 (5 bases). The CDR3 totals 16 residues. Looked up from germline, CDR1 is MNHEY and CDR2 is SVGAGI. Deletions cut 4 bases from V and 7 bases from J, with 22 bases between. This chain's CDR3 is CASSSSYTGTAFGYTF. The CDR3 DNA reads as TGTGCCAGCAGTTCCTCCTATACCGGGACGGCTTTTGGCTACACCTTC.

The rearrangement joins TRBV6-1 to TRBJ1-1; possible D gene TRBD1, 6 bases. The V and J ends lost 8 bases and 2 bases respectively, with 18 bases between them. The CDR3 extends over 15 amino acids. The germline CDR1 and CDR2 sequences are MNHNS and SASEGT. In DNA form, the CDR3 reads TGTGCCAGCGGGGGGTCTACAGGGTTCAACACTGAAGCTTTCTTT. It yields the protein CASGGSTGFNTEAFF.

Only a few counts were recorded for this clone. The chain couples TRBV18 to TRBJ1-1; the match to TRBD1 covers 7 bases. The CDR3 spans 17 residues. The ends lost 3 bases at V and 3 bases at J; junction bases unmatched: 13. The germline gives CDR1 KGHSH, CDR2 LQKENI. CDR3 sequence: CASSPLPGTVVDTEAFF. The CDR3 nucleotides are TGTGCCAGCTCACCCCTACCTGGGACAGTTGTCGACACTGAAGCTTTCTTT.

This clone was seen a single time. V is TRBV6-1 and J is TRBJ2-3; no firm D call. The CDR3 runs 12 residues. The germline CDR1 and CDR2 sequences are MNHNS and SASEGT. V dropped 3 bases and J dropped 9 bases, with 10 bases sitting between them. The CDR3 coding sequence is TGTGCCAGCAGTGACCCGGGTAGGACGCAGTATTTT. As protein: CASSDPGRTQYF.